This is a list of T cell receptor beta chains from one sample in a study of blood T cells in healthy people across ages. TCRdb analysed the 5' RACE reads with MiXCR anew, one entry per CDR3 protein. The sample carries about 580,000 distinct CDR3 sequences, under 55% recorded once. Sequences were obtained from blood. These receptors came from an elderly man in good health. CDR3s include the opening cysteine and the closing phenylalanine or tryptophan. The order of the fields is clone size, J gene, V gene, D gene, CDR3 protein, CDR3 DNA. The D gene is left open where the match is weak. Expanded clones get a size class; other rows say once, few or many, or leave the size out.

few TRBJ2-3 TRBV6-5 TRBD2 CASSWGGNTDTQYF TGTGCCAGCAGTTGGGGGGGGAACACAGATACGCAGTATTTT
NA TRBJ2-1 TRBV5-1 TRBD2 CASSLVGGRAEYNEQFF TGCGCCAGCAGCTTGGTTGGCGGGAGGGCCGAATACAATGAGCAGTTCTTC
NA TRBJ2-1 TRBV25-1 NA CASSDALLNNEQFF TGTGCCAGCAGTGATGCTCTACTTAACAATGAGCAGTTCTTC
NA TRBJ2-1 TRBV7-2 NA CASSSDGAYNGQFF TGTGCCAGCAGCTCGGACGGGGCCTACAATGGGCAGTTCTTC
NA TRBJ2-3 TRBV7-2 TRBD1 CASSPNSGGAQGSQYF TGTGCCAGCAGCCCAAATAGTGGGGGAGCACAGGGGTCGCAGTATTTT
few TRBJ2-7 TRBV29-1 TRBD2 CSVVSGSGGAYEQYF TGCAGCGTTGTTAGTGGTAGCGGGGGGGCCTACGAGCAGTACTTC
NA TRBJ1-2 TRBV12-3/TRBV12-4 NA CVSRTGAAYGYTF TGTGTCAGCAGAACCGGTGCAGCCTATGGCTACACCTTC
NA TRBJ2-1 TRBV7-2 NA CASSPSQGSYNEQFF TGTGCCAGCAGCCCAAGCCAGGGCTCCTACAATGAGCAGTTCTTC
few TRBJ2-2 TRBV5-1 NA CASSFERIRPGLGVGELFF TGCGCCAGCAGCTTTGAGCGCATCCGACCCGGGCTTGGCGTCGGGGAGCTGTTTTTT
few TRBJ1-1 TRBV6-6 NA CASSYSIRTMNTEAFF TGTGCCAGCAGTTACTCGATTCGCACAATGAACACTGAAGCTTTCTTT
NA TRBJ2-3 TRBV7-2 TRBD1 CASSLSQGAITDTQYF TGTGCCAGCAGCCTTTCACAGGGGGCCATCACAGATACGCAGTATTTT
few TRBJ1-1 TRBV10-3 NA CAITAGETLKLPGDTEAFF TGTGCCATCACGGCAGGGGAGACACTGAAGCTCCCGGGAGACACTGAAGCTTTCTTT
NA TRBJ2-7 TRBV20-1 NA CSASMGGEQYF TGCAGTGCTAGCATGGGCGGTGAGCAGTACTTC
NA TRBJ2-1 TRBV5-1 TRBD1 CASSLAGGQGGWNEQFF TGCGCCAGCAGCTTGGCAGGGGGACAGGGGGGATGGAATGAGCAGTTCTTC
NA TRBJ1-5 TRBV3-1 NA CASSQASGFGQPQHF TGTGCCAGCAGCCAAGCCTCGGGGTTTGGACAGCCCCAGCATTTT
NA TRBJ2-1 TRBV5-1 TRBD2 CASSLLPRREWNEQFF TGCGCCAGCAGCCTTCTGCCGCGGCGGGAGTGGAATGAGCAGTTCTTC
NA TRBJ2-5 TRBV3-1 NA CASSQLSRDKKQYF TGTGCCAGCAGCCAATTATCGCGGGACAAAAAACAGTACTTC
NA TRBJ1-6 TRBV20-1 NA CSARDGSSYNSPLHF TGCAGTGCTAGAGATGGGAGCTCCTATAATTCACCCCTCCACTTT
few TRBJ1-1 TRBV20-1 NA CSARGAFEAFF TGCAGTGCTAGAGGAGCTTTTGAAGCTTTCTTT
NA TRBJ2-7 TRBV4-2 NA CASSQGGGTVYPFEQYF TGTGCCAGCAGCCAAGGTGGGGGGACAGTATATCCTTTTGAGCAGTACTTC
many TRBJ2-5 TRBV6-5 NA CASSTLWRPKETQYF TGTGCCAGCAGTACCCTGTGGCGGCCCAAAGAGACCCAGTACTTC
NA TRBJ2-5 TRBV7-2 TRBD2 CASNPGGGETQYF TGTGCCAGCAACCCGGGGGGGGGAGAGACCCAGTACTTC
NA TRBJ2-6 TRBV28 TRBD1 CASSSQGVGQSGANVLTF TGTGCCAGCAGTTCCCAGGGGGTTGGGCAGTCTGGGGCCAACGTCCTGACTTTT
many TRBJ2-3 TRBV6-5 TRBD1 CASSHGQGEADTQYF TGTGCCAGCAGTCATGGACAGGGTGAGGCAGATACGCAGTATTTT
NA TRBJ1-1 TRBV20-1 NA CSARIVTEAFF TGCAGTGCCAGAATTGTCACTGAAGCTTTCTTT